This T cell receptor (beta chain) was captured by sequencing in a study of Ad26.COV2.S vaccination and SARS-CoV-2 variants. As for the study in general: Once, or twice with 56 days between doses, Ad26.COV2.S was given intramuscularly.

The repertoire was sequenced with immunoSEQ multiplex PCR; TCRdb's copy has only in-frame clones and lacks some. Here the sample spans about 320,000 clones, more than 70% being singletons. CDR3 size: 16 residues. Germline CDR1 is SGHVS and CDR2 is FNYEAQ. V shed 5 bases and J 4 bases; nucleotides not matched to a gene: 12. Noted treatment: about 20 received Ad26.COV2.S at low or high dose, single or two shots; about 5 received placebo; per-sample allocation not given. Samples were taken on day 63 after the first vaccine or placebo injection. A Boston adult aged 18-55 years was the donor. The material sequenced was peripheral blood, taken in a trial of Ad26.COV2.S vaccine versus placebo. The chain is built from TRBV7-6 and TRBJ1-1; TRBD1 matches 8 bases. The TCR sequence derives from a person between 18 and 65 years old who received the Ad26.COV2.S COVID-19 vaccine or a placebo. The CDR3 sequence is CASSPGGRGRATEAFF. DNA of the CDR3: TGTGCCAGCAGCCCGGGGGGCAGGGGGCGCGCCACTGAAGCTTTCTTT.